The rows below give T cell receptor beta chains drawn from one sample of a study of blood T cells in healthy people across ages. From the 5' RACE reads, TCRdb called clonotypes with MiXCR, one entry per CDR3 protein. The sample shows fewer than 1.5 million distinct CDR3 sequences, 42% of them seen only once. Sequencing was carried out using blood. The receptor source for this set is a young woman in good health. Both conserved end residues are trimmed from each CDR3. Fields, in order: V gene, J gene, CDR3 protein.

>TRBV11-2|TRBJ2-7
ASSTGLAGEQY
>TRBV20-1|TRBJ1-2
SGQRDTNYGYT
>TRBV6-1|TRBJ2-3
ASSDEFGPDTQY
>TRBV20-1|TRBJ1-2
SAWTEIYGYT
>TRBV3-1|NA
ASSQIGRTGNEQY
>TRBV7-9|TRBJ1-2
ASSSLGQDSNYGYT
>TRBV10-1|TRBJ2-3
ASSESSASDTQY
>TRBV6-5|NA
ASSSLGQGLGETQY
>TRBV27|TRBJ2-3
ASSSPLRATDTQY
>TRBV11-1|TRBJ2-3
ASSLVSGGSDTQY
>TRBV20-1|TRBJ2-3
SAKAEGQGTDTQY
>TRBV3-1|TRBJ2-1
ASSPRRLAGDNEQF
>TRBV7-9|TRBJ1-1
ASGAMNTEAF